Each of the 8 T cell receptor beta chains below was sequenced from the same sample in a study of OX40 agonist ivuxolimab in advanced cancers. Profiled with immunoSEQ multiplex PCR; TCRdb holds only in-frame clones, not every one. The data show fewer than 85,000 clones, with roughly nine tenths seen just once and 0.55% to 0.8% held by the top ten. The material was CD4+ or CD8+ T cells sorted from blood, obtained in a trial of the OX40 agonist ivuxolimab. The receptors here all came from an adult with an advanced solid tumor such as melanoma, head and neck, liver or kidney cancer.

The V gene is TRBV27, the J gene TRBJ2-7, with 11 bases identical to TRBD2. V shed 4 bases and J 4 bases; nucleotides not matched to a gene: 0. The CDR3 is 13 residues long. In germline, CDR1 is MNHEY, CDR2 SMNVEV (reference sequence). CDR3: CASSSSGRYEQYF. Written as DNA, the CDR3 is TGTGCCAGCAGTTCTAGCGGGAGGTACGAGCAGTACTTC.

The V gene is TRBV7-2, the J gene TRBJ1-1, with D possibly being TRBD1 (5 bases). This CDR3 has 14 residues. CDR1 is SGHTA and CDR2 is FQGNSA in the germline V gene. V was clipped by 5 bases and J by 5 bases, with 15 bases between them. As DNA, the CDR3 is TGTGCCAGCAGCCCTGGCTTGGGGCGGACTGAAGCTTTCTTT. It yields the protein CASSPGLGRTEAFF.

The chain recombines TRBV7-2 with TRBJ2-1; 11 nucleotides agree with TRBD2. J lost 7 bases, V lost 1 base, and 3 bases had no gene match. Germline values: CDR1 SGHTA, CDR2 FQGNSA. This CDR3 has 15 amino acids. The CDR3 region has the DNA TGTGCCAGCAGCTTAGAACTAGCGGGAGTGAATGAGCAGTTCTTC. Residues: CASSLELAGVNEQFF.

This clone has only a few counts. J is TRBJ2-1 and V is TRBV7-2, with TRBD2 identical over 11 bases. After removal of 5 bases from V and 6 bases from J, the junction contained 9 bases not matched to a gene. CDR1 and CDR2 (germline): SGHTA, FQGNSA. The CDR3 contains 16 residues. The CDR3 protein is CASSPRVSGRANEQFF. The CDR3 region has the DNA TGTGCCAGCAGCCCTCGAGTTAGCGGGAGGGCCAATGAGCAGTTCTTC.

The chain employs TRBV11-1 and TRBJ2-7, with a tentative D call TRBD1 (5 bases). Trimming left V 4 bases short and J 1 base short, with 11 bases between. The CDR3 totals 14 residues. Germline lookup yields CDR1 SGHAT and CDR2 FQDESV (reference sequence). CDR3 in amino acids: CASSSRVYSYEQYF. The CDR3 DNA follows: TGTGCCAGCAGCTCCAGGGTCTATTCCTACGAGCAGTACTTC.

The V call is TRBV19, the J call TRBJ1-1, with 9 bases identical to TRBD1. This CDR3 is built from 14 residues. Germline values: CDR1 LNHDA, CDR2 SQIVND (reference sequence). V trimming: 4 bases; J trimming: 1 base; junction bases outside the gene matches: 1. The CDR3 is CASSTGQGNTEAFF. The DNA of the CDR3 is TGTGCCAGTAGTACGGGACAGGGGAACACTGAAGCTTTCTTT.

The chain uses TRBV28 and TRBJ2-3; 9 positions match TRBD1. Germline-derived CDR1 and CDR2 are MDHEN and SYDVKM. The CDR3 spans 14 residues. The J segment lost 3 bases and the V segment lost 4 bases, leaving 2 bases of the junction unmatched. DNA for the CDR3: TGTGCCAGCAGTTCAGGACAGGGGACAGATACGCAGTATTTT. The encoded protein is CASSSGQGTDTQYF.

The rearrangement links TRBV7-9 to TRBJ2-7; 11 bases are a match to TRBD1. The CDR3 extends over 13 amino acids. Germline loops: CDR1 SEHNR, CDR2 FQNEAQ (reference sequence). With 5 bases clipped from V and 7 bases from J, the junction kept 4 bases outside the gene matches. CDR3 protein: CASSRGTGGEQYF. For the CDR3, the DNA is TGTGCCAGCAGCCGAGGGACAGGGGGAGAGCAGTACTTC. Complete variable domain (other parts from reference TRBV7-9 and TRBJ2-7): DTGVSQNPRHKITKRGQNVTFRCDPISEHNRLYWYRQTLGQGPEFLTYFQNEAQLEKSRLLSDRFSAERPKGSFSTLEIQRTEQGDSAMYLCASSRGTGGEQYFGPGTRLTVT.